The present T cell receptor beta chain was sequenced within a study of cytomegalovirus exposure and HLA in healthy donors. Details on this clone: Its specificity is unknown.

Study-level results: Earlier results showed most TCR beta V segments being productive about 87% or about 30% of the time.

PCR employed 60 Vbeta and 13 Jbeta primers. Clones were sequenced by immunoSEQ multiplex PCR, and TCRdb holds only the in-frame ones, with some missing. Recorded for this sample: 50,000 to 70,000 clones. CDR1 and CDR2 from the germline V gene are SGHRS and YFSETQ. This CDR3 comprises 15 residues. V was cut by 2 bases and J by 1 base, with 13 bases left in between. The sequence was obtained from a male donor in good health and CMV-seronegative. The sequenced material came from PBMCs. The V call is TRBV5-1, the J call TRBJ2-7; maybe TRBD2 (6 bases). Written as DNA, the CDR3 is TGCGCCAGCAGCTTCTCCGGCGGGGCGTCCTACGAGCAGTACTTC. It yields the protein CASSFSGGASYEQYF.